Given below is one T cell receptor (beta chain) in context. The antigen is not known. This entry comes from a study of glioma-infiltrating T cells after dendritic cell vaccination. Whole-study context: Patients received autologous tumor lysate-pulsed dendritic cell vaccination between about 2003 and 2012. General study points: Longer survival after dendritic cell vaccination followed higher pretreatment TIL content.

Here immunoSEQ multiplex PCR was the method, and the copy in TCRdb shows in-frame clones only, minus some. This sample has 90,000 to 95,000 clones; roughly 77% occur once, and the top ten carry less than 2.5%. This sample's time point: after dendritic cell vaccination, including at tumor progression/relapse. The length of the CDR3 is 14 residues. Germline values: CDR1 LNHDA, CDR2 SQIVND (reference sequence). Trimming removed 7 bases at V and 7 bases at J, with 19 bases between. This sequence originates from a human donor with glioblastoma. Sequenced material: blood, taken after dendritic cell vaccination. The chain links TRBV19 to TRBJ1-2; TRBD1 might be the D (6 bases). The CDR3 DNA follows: TGTGCCAGTACCGACCTGGGGCGGGGGCCTGGCTACACCTTC. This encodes CASTDLGRGPGYTF.